These T cell receptor beta chains were read from a single sample in a study of blood T cell repertoires in COVID-19. The assay was immunoSEQ multiplex PCR, and TCRdb's table has in-frame clones only and misses some. The table has roughly 380,000 clones, 80% to 90% seen once. The specimen was PBMCs or T cells enriched from blood (not recorded which). These receptors originate from a man aged 30-40 years who had recovered from COVID-19. The CDR3 runs from the conserved cysteine through the conserved F or W. The D gene is left open where the match is weak. Some rows have no size entry. The others give once, few or many, or a class for an expanded clone.

TRBD1,TRBJ1-2,NA,TRBV6-5,CASSYVTGTGYTF,TGTGCCAGCAGTTATGTGACAGGGACTGGCTACACCTTC
NA,TRBJ1-4,NA,TRBV19,CASKRGNEKLFF,TGTGCCAGTAAGAGGGGGAATGAAAAACTGTTTTTT
NA,TRBJ1-4,NA,TRBV27,CASSFRQSNEKLFF,TGTGCCAGCAGTTTCAGACAGAGTAATGAAAAACTGTTTTTT
NA,TRBJ2-6,NA,TRBV30,CAWQGEVSGANVLTF,TGTGCCTGGCAGGGGGAGGTTAGTGGGGCCAACGTCCTGACTTTC
NA,TRBJ1-2,NA,TRBV27,CASSLTGHGYTF,TGTGCCAGCAGTTTAACAGGGCACGGCTACACCTTC
NA,TRBJ1-1,NA,TRBV29-1,CSVGGLSGPEAFF,TGCAGCGTCGGGGGACTTTCAGGGCCTGAAGCTTTCTTT
NA,TRBJ1-5,NA,TRBV5-1,CASSLLSDNQPQHF,TGCGCCAGCAGCCTACTCTCCGACAATCAGCCCCAGCATTTT
NA,TRBJ1-5,NA,TRBV27,CASSPRGSIKPQHF,TGTGCCAGCAGTCCCCGGGGGTCAATCAAGCCCCAGCATTTT
TRBD1,TRBJ1-1,NA,TRBV19,CASSRWTGSILNTEAFF,TGTGCCAGTAGTAGATGGACAGGGAGTATCCTGAACACTGAAGCTTTCTTT
TRBD1,TRBJ1-4,NA,TRBV6-1,CASSESTGANEKLFF,TGTGCCAGCAGTGAATCGACAGGGGCCAATGAAAAACTGTTTTTT
NA,TRBJ1-6,NA,TRBV9,CASSVALGGRSPLHF,TGTGCCAGCAGCGTAGCTCTTGGGGGCCGGTCACCCCTCCACTTT
NA,TRBJ1-1,NA,TRBV5-6,CASSSLTDNTEAFF,TGTGCCAGCAGCTCCTTGACAGATAACACTGAAGCTTTCTTT
NA,TRBJ2-3,NA,TRBV29-1,CSVEDRSRPTDTQYF,TGCAGCGTTGAAGATCGGAGCAGACCCACAGATACGCAGTATTTT
NA,TRBJ1-3,few,TRBV19,CACTPGPPGSGNTIYF,TGTGCCTGCACGCCAGGGCCACCCGGATCTGGAAACACCATATATTTT
NA,TRBJ2-5,NA,TRBV5-6,CASSLVAGGGQETQYF,TGTGCCAGCAGCTTGGTGGCGGGCGGAGGACAAGAGACCCAGTACTTC
NA,TRBJ2-6,NA,TRBV19,CASSAGLFSGANVLTF,TGTGCCAGTAGTGCCGGACTCTTCTCTGGGGCCAACGTCCTGACTTTC
TRBD1,TRBJ2-1,NA,TRBV5-1,CASSLTGAGYNEQFF,TGCGCCAGCAGCTTGACAGGGGCTGGCTACAATGAGCAGTTCTTC
NA,TRBJ1-2,few,TRBV4-2,CASSQDPGNYGYTF,TGTGCCAGCAGCCAAGATCCAGGGAACTATGGCTACACCTTC
TRBD1,TRBJ1-3,NA,TRBV7-8,CASSLGETGAGNTIYF,TGTGCCAGCAGCTTAGGCGAAACAGGGGCCGGAAACACCATATATTTT
NA,TRBJ1-4,NA,TRBV11-2,CASTLGTGGEKLFF,TGTGCCAGCACCCTAGGAACGGGAGGGGAAAAACTGTTTTTT
NA,TRBJ1-2,NA,TRBV9,CASSVESRTNYGYTF,TGTGCCAGCAGCGTAGAGAGCCGCACTAACTATGGCTACACCTTC
TRBD1,TRBJ1-1,once,TRBV20-1,CRANRGTEAFF,TGCAGGGCCAACAGGGGCACTGAAGCTTTCTTT
NA,TRBJ2-7,NA,TRBV6-6,CASSTSRGRPDYEQYF,TGTGCCAGCAGCACCAGCAGGGGAAGGCCCGACTACGAGCAGTACTTC
NA,TRBJ2-2,NA,TRBV10-1,CASSDPRRGDTGELFF,TGCGCCAGCAGTGACCCACGCAGGGGGGACACCGGGGAGCTGTTTTTT